The entry that follows covers one T cell receptor (beta chain) sequence. In the original processing: How many nucleated cells were present was estimated from reference gene primer amplification. Sequencing was performed with immunoSEQ multiplex PCR; in TCRdb, only in-frame clones are kept and a portion is missing. The V and J calls and clone size are taken from that table; D and trimming were inferred from the DNA. The sample has hundreds of thousands of clones; approximately 88% are singletons. This specimen comes from a study of blood T cell repertoires in COVID-19. The overall study: From the United States, Italy and Spain came samples of acute and convalescent COVID-19. T cells, B-cell-depleted T cells, or PBMCs provided the cDNA or gDNA that served as material.

Germline V gives CDR1 SGHKS, CDR2 YYEKEE (reference sequence). Trimming shortened V by 0 bases and J by 3 bases, and 9 bases separated the two germline ends. CDR3 size: 14 residues. Seattle patients were enrolled while actively infected and followed longitudinally. The sequenced sample was peripheral blood. The TCR originated in a woman aged 70-85 years with COVID-19, enrolled during active disease. J is TRBJ1-1 and V is TRBV5-5; no clear D. As DNA, the CDR3 is TGTGCCAGCAGCTTGGAGGGAGTACACACTGAAGCTTTCTTT. It yields the protein CASSLEGVHTEAFF.